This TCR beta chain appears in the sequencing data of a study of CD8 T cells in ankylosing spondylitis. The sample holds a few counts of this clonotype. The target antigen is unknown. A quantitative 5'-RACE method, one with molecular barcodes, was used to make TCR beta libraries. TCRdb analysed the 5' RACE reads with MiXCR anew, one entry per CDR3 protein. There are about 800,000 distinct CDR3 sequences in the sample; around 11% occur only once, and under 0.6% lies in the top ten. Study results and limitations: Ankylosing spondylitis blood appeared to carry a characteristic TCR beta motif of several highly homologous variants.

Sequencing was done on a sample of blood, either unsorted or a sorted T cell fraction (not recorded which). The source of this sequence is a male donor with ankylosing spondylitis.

CDR3 protein: CASSGISLLGSNEQFF. The DNA for the CDR3 is TGTGCCAGCAGTGGAATTAGCCTCCTTGGGAGCAATGAGCAGTTCTTC. This rearrangement joins TRBV7-9 to TRBJ2-1; TRBD2 is a possible D gene (5 bases). The CDR3 loop spans 16 amino acids. Germline V gives CDR1 SEHNR, CDR2 FQNEAQ (reference sequence). The ends were cut back, 6 bases at V and 6 bases at J, with 21 bases in the middle.